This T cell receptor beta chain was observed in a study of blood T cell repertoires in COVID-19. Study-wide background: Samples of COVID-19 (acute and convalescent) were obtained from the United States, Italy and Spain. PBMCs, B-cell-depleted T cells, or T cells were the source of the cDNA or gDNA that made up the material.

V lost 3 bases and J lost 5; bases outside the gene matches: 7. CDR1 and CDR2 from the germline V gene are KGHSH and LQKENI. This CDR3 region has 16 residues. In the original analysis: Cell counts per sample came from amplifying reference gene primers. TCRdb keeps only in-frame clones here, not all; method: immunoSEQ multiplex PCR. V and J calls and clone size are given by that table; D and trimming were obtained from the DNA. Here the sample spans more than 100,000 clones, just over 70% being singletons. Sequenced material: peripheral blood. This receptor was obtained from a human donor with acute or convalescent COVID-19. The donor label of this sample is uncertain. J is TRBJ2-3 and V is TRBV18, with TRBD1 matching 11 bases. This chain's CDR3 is CASSPAGTGGVDTQYF. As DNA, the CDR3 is TGTGCCAGCTCACCCGCCGGGACAGGGGGTGTAGATACGCAGTATTTT.